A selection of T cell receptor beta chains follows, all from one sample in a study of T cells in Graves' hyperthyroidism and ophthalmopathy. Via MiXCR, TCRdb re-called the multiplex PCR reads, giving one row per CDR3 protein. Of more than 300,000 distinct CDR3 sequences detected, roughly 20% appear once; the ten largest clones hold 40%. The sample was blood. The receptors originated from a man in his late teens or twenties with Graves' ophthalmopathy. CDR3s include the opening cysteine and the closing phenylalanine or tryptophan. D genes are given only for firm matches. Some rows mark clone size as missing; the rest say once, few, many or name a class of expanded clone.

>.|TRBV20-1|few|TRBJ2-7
TGCAGTGCCCCCCACAGTGGGGGCCCCTACGAGCAGTACTTC
CSAPHSGGPYEQYF
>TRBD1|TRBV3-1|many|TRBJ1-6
TGTGCCAGCAGCCAAGGACAGGGATATTCACCCCTCCACTTT
CASSQGQGYSPLHF
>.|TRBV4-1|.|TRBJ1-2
TGCGCCAGCAGCCAACCAAGATCTGGGATTAACTATGGCTACACCTTC
CASSQPRSGINYGYTF
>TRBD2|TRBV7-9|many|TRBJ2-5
TGTGCCAGCACCCTTGCCCTAGCGGCACAAGAGACCCAGTACTTC
CASTLALAAQETQYF
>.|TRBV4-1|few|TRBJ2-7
TGCGCCAGCAGCGAAATGGACAGAGCCTACGAGCAGTACTTC
CASSEMDRAYEQYF
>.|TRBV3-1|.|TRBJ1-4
TGTGCCAGCAGCCAAGAGAGAGGGGCGGGAGAAAAACTGTTTTTT
CASSQERGAGEKLFF
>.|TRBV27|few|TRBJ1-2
TGTGCCAGCAGTCGAGGACAGCTTTATGGCTACACCTTC
CASSRGQLYGYTF
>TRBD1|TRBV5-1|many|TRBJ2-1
TGCGCCAGCAGCTCCCCGCCGGACAGGCAATTTAACAATGAGCAGTTCTTC
CASSSPPDRQFNNEQFF
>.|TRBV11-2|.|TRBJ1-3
TGTGCCAGCAGCTTATCACCGGTCACCATATATTTT
CASSLSPVTIYF
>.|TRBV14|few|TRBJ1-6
TGTGCCAGCAGCCAGAACTATAATTCACCCCTCCACTTT
CASSQNYNSPLHF
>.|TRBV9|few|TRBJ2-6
TGTGCCAGCAGGGAGAATCCGAGCTCTGGGGCCAACGTCCTGACTTTC
CASRENPSSGANVLTF
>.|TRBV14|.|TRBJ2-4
TGTGCCAGCAGCCAAGATTGGGGAACCGAAAACATTCAGTACTTC
CASSQDWGTENIQYF
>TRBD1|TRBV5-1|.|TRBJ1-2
TGCGCCAGCAGCGAGGGACAGGGGTTGGGTGGCTACACCTTC
CASSEGQGLGGYTF
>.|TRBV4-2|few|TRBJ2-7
TGTGCCAGCAGCCAAGTATCAGTAGGGGGGGAAACCTACGAGCAGTACTTC
CASSQVSVGGETYEQYF
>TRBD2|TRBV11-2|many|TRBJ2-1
TGTGCCAGCAGCTTGGGGGCAAATAGCGGGGAACACTACAATGAGCAGTTCTTC
CASSLGANSGEHYNEQFF
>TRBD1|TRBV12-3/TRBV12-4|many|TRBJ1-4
TGTGCCAGCAGTTTCGGACAGGGTTTTGAAAAACTGTTTTTT
CASSFGQGFEKLFF